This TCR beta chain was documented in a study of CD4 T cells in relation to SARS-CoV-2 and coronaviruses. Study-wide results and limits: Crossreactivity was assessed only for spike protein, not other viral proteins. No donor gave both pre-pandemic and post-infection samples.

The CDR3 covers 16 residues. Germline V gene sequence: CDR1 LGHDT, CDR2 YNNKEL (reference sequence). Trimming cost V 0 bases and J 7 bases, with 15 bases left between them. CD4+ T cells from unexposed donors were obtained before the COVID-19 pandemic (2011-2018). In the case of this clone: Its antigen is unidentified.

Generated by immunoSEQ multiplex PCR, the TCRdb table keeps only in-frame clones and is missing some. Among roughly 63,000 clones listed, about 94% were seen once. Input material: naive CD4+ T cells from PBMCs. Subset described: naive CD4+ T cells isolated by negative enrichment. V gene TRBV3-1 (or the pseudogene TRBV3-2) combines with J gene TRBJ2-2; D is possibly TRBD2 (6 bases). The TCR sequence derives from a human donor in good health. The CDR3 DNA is TGTGCCAGCAGCCAAGATCCGGGAGCTGTCGGCGGGGAGCTGTTTTTT. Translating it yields CASSQDPGAVGGELFF.